The 2 T cell receptor beta chains presented below share a single source sample, sequenced in a study of T cells after yellow fever vaccination. TCRdb re-called the 5' RACE reads with MiXCR, one entry per CDR3 protein. This sample has 300,000 or so distinct CDR3 sequences; approximately 10% occur once, and the top ten carry around 3.4%. The specimen was CD4+ T cells sorted from PBMCs, collected 5 days after the yellow fever booster vaccination. These receptors all stem from a young man who received the YFV17D yellow fever vaccine.

This chain joins TRBV5-6 and TRBJ2-1; D remains unclear. The CDR3 sequence is 16 residues long. The germline gives CDR1 SGHDT, CDR2 YYEEEE. Trimming took 0 bases from V and 0 from J, leaving 10 bases between them. The CDR3 is CASSLEGWSSYNEQFF. CDR3 in DNA: TGTGCCAGCAGCTTGGAGGGCTGGAGCTCCTACAATGAGCAGTTCTTC. The full variable domain, its missing parts supplied by reference TRBV5-6 and TRBJ2-1, is DAGVTQSPTHLIKTRGQQVTLRCSPKSGHDTVSWYQQALGQGPQFIFQYYEEEERQRGNFPDRFSGHQFPNYSSELNVNALLLGDSALYLCASSLEGWSSYNEQFFGPGTRLTVL.

This clonotype was picked up many times. The V call is TRBV7-8, the J call TRBJ2-3, with 7 bases that match TRBD1. CDR3 length: 16 amino acids. The V gene's germline CDR1 is SGHVS and CDR2 FQNEAQ. V was pared by 5 bases and J by 2 bases, with 10 bases of the junction left unmatched. CDR3 loop: CASSPGTDRVTDTQYF. In DNA form, the CDR3 reads TGTGCCAGCAGCCCAGGGACAGATAGAGTCACAGATACGCAGTATTTT.